This T cell receptor (beta chain) derives from a study of neurological immune-mediated disorders. Study details: Secondary progressive disease was present in 3, and relapsing-remitting disease in 31, of the approximately 35 multiple sclerosis patients.

The unsorted libraries were generated from a total of 2 million PBMCs, which had been stored in RNAlater at -80 C. Germline V gives CDR1 GTSNPN, CDR2 SVGIG (reference sequence). This CDR3 has 14 residues. V was trimmed by 2 bases and J by 5 bases, leaving 12 bases between them. This clonotype was counted many times. With 10-nucleotide random UMIs, 5'RACE was used to make the cDNA. TCRdb re-derived calls from the 5' RACE reads in MiXCR, one entry per CDR3 protein. Of 45,000 to 65,000 distinct CDR3 sequences listed, approximately 4.4% are singletons. The sample taken for sequencing was PBMCs. The rearrangement uses TRBV30 and TRBJ2-2, with D uncertain. The receptor's source is a man aged 45-60 years with multiple sclerosis. Written as DNA, the CDR3 is TGTGCCTGGAGTTTAGGCAGACTGACCGGGGAGCTGTTTTTT. This encodes CAWSLGRLTGELFF.